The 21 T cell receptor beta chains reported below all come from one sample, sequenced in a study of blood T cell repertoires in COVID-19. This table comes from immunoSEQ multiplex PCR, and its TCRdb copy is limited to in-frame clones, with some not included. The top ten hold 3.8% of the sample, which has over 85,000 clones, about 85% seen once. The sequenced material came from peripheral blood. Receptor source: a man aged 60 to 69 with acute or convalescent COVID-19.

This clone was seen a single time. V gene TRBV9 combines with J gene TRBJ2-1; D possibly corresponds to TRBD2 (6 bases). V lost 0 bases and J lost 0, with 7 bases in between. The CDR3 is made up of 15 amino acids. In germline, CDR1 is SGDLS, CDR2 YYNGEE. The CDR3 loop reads CASSVGRGSYNEQFF. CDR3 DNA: TGTGCCAGCAGCGTAGGGAGGGGCTCCTACAATGAGCAGTTCTTC.

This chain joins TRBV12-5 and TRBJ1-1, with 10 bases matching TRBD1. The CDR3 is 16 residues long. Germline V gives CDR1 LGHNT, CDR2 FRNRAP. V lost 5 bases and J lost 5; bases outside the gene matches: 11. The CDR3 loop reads CASGGSLTGGATEAFF. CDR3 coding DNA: TGTGCTAGTGGTGGGAGCCTGACAGGGGGCGCGACTGAAGCTTTCTTT.

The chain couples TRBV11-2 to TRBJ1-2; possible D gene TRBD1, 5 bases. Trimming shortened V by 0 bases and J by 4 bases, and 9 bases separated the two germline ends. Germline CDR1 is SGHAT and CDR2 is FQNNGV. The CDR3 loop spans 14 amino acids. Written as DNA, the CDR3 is TGTGCCAGCAGCTTAGATACAGGAGCCTATGGCTACACCTTC. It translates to CASSLDTGAYGYTF.

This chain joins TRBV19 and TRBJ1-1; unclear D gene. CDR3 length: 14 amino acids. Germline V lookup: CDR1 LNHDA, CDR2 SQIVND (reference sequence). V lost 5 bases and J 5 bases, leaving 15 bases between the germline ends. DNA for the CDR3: TGTGCCAGTAGTGCCCCGGAGGTGGCGACTGAAGCTTTCTTT. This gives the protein CASSAPEVATEAFF.

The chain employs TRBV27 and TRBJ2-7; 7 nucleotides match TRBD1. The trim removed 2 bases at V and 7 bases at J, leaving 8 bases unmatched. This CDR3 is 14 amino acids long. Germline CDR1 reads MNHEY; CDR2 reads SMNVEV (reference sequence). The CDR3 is CASSLSQGVGEQYF. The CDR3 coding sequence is TGTGCCAGCAGTTTAAGTCAGGGGGTTGGAGAGCAGTACTTC.

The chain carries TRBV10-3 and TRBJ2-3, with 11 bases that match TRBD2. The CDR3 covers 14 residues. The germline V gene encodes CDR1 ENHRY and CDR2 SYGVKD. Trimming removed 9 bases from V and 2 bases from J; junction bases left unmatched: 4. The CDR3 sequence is CAIGTSGSTDTQYF. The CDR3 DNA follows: TGTGCCATAGGGACTAGCGGATCCACAGATACGCAGTATTTT.

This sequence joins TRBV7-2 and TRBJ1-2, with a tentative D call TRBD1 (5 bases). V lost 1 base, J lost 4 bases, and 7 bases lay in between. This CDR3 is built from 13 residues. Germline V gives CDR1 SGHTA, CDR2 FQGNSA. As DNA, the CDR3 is TGTGCCAGCAGCTTAGACAGGATCTATGGCTACACCTTC. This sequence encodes CASSLDRIYGYTF. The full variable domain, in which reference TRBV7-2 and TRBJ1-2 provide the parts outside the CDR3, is GAGVSQSPSNKVTEKGKDVELRCDPISGHTALYWYRQSLGQGLEFLIYFQGNSAPDKSGLPSDRFSAERTGGSVSTLTIQRTQQEDSAVYLCASSLDRIYGYTFGSGTRLTVV.

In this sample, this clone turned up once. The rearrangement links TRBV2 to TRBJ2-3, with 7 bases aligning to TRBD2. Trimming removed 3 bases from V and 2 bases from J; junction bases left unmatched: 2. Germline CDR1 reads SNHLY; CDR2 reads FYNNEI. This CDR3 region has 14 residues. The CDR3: CASSELAVTDTQYF. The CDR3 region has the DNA TGTGCCAGCAGTGAGCTAGCGGTCACAGATACGCAGTATTTT. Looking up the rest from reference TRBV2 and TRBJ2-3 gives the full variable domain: EPEVTQTPSHQVTQMGQEVILRCVPISNHLYFYWYRQILGQKVEFLVSFYNNEISEKSEIFDDQFSVERPDGSNFTLKIRSTKLEDSAMYFCASSELAVTDTQYFGPGTRLTVL.

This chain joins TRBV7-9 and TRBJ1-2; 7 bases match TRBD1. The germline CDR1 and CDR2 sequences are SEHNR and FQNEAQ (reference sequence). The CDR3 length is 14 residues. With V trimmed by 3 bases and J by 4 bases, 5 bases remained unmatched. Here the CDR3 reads CASSLGGQSYGYTF. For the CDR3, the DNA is TGTGCCAGCAGCTTGGGGGGACAGAGCTATGGCTACACCTTC. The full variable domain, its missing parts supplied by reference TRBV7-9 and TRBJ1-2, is DTGVSQNPRHKITKRGQNVTFRCDPISEHNRLYWYRQTLGQGPEFLTYFQNEAQLEKSRLLSDRFSAERPKGSFSTLEIQRTEQGDSAMYLCASSLGGQSYGYTFGSGTRLTVV.

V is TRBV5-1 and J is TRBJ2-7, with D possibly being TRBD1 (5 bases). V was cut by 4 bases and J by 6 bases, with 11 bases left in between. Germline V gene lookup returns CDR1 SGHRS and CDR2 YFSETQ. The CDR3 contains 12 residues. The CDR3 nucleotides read TGCGCCAGCAGCGAGGTTAGGGGCGAGCAGTACTTC. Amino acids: CASSEVRGEQYF.

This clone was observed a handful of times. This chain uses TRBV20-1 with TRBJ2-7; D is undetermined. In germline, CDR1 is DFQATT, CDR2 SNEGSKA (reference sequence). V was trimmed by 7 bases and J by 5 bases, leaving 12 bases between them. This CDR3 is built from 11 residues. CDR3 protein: CSVQLINEQYF. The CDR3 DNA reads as TGCAGTGTCCAGTTGATCAACGAGCAGTACTTC.

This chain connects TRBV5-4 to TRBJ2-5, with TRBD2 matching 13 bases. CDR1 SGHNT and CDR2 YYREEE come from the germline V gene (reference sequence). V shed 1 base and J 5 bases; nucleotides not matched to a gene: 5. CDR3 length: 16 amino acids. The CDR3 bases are TGTGCCAGCAGCTTGATACTAGCGGGGGGGCTGGAGACCCAGTACTTC. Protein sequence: CASSLILAGGLETQYF.

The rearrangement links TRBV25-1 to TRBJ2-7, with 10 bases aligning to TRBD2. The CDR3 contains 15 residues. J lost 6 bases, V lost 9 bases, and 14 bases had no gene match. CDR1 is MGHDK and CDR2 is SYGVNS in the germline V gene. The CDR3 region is CASQIAGGRVGEQYF. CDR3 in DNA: TGTGCCAGTCAAATAGCGGGAGGCCGCGTCGGCGAGCAGTACTTC.

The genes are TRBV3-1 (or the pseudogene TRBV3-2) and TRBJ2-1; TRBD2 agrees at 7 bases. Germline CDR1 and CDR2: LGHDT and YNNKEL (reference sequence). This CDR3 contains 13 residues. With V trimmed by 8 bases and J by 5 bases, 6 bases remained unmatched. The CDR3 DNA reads TGTGCCAGCCGAGGGAGCGGGGACAATGAGCAGTTCTTC. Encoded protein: CASRGSGDNEQFF.

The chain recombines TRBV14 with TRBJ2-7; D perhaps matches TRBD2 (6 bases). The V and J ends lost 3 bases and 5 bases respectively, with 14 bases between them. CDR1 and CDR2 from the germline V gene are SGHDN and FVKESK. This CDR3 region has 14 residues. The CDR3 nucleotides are TGTGCCAGCAGCCATTATGCTAGCGCCCACGAGCAGTACTTC. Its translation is CASSHYASAHEQYF. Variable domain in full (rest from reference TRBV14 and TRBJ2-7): EAGVTQFPSHSVIEKGQTVTLRCDPISGHDNLYWYRRVMGKEIKFLLHFVKESKQDESGMPNNRFLAERTGGTYSTLKVQPAELEDSGVYFCASSHYASAHEQYFGPGTRLTVT.

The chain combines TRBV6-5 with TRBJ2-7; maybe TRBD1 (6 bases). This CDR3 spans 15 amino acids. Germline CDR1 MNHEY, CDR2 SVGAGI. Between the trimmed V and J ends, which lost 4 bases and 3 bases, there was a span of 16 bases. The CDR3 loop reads CASSSIEGQIYEQYF. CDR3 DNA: TGTGCCAGCAGTTCCATCGAGGGACAAATCTACGAGCAGTACTTC.

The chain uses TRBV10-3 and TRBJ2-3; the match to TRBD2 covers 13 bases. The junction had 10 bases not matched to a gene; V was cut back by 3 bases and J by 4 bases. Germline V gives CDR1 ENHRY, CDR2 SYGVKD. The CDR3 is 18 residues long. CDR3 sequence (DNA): TGTGCCATCAGTGATGGGAATCAAGGACTAGCGGGAGCAGATACGCAGTATTTT. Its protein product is CAISDGNQGLAGADTQYF.

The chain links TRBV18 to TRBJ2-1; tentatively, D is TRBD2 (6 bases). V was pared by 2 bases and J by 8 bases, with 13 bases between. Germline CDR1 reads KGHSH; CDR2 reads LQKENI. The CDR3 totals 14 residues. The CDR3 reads CASSPKHGSHEQFF. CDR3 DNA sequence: TGTGCCAGCTCACCAAAACACGGGAGCCATGAGCAGTTCTTC.

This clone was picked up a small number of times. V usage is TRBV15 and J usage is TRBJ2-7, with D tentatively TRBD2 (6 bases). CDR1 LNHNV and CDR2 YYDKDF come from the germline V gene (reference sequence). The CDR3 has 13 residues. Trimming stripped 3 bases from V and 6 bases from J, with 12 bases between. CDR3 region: CATSSLTSLEQYF. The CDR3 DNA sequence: TGTGCCACCAGCAGTCTGACTAGTCTCGAGCAGTACTTC.

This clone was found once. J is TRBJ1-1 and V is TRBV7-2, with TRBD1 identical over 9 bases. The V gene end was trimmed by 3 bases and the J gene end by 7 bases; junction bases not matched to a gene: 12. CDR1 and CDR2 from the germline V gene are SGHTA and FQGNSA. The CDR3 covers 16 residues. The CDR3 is CASSFTSGTGFGEAFF. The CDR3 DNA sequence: TGTGCCAGCAGCTTCACGTCCGGGACAGGGTTTGGTGAAGCTTTCTTT.

CDR3 coding DNA: TGTGCCAGTAGTGTGCGACAGGGGGGGATGAACACTGAAGCTTTCTTT. Translating gives CASSVRQGGMNTEAFF. The rearrangement uses TRBV19 and TRBJ1-1, with TRBD1 matching 9 bases. Germline V CDR1 and CDR2: LNHDA, SQIVND (reference sequence). This CDR3 contains 16 residues. V gave up 5 bases and J gave up 0 bases; unmatched junction bases: 7. Combining the CDR3 with reference TRBV19 and TRBJ1-1 gives the whole variable domain DGGITQSPKYLFRKEGQNVTLSCEQNLNHDAMYWYRQDPGQGLRLIYYSQIVNDFQKGDIAEGYSVSREKKESFPLTVTSAQKNPTAFYLCASSVRQGGMNTEAFFGQGTRLTVV.